This passage covers 7 T cell receptor beta chains from one sample sequenced in a study of T cell repertoires in cytomegalovirus infection. Their specific antigens are unknown. A single record per CDR3 protein comes from TCRdb applying MiXCR to the reads. The sample lists fewer than 950,000 distinct CDR3 sequences, around a third occurring once. The sequencing here drew on cultured CD8+ T cells from PBMCs, taken from culture after CMV antigen stimulation. These receptors all stem from a human donor in good health (CMV status not recorded). Some clones in this sample may be carry-over from other donors' samples.

The chain employs TRBV27 and TRBJ1-2; 9 bases are shared with TRBD1. Germline V CDR1 and CDR2: MNHEY, SMNVEV (reference sequence). This CDR3 is 15 amino acids long. Trimming took 5 bases from V and 2 from J; bases not matched to a gene: 6. CDR3 region: CASSTFDRGNYGYTF. The CDR3 region has the DNA TGTGCCAGCAGTACCTTCGACAGGGGGAACTATGGCTACACCTTC.

This clonotype has ten or more counts. The chain links TRBV7-2 to TRBJ2-1; 7 bases map to TRBD2. The CDR3 length is 17 residues. Germline CDR1 SGHTA, CDR2 FQGNSA. V lost 1 base and J lost 2; bases outside the gene matches: 8. The CDR3 bases are TGTGCCAGCAGCTTAGTCGGCGGGGGATCCACCTACAATGAGCAGTTCTTC. It translates to CASSLVGGGSTYNEQFF.

The CDR3 DNA reads TGTGCCAGTAGTATACCCAGACTGAGCGGGGGTAACAATGAGCAGTTCTTC. Translating gives CASSIPRLSGGNNEQFF. The chain recombines TRBV19 with TRBJ2-1; TRBD2 matches 8 bases. Per germline, CDR1 LNHDA and CDR2 SQIVND (reference sequence). The CDR3 runs 17 residues. V lost 2 bases and J lost 5; bases outside the gene matches: 11. The entire variable domain, with the rest obtained from reference TRBV19 and TRBJ2-1, is as follows: DGGITQSPKYLFRKEGQNVTLSCEQNLNHDAMYWYRQDPGQGLRLIYYSQIVNDFQKGDIAEGYSVSREKKESFPLTVTSAQKNPTAFYLCASSIPRLSGGNNEQFFGPGTRLTVL.

The chain combines TRBV28 with TRBJ1-1; D is unclear. CDR3 length equals 14 residues. V was trimmed by 2 bases and J by 5 bases, leaving 12 bases between them. The germline CDR1 and CDR2 sequences are MDHEN and SYDVKM. CDR3 nucleotide sequence: TGTGCCAGCAGTTTAGTTAGAAAGAGGACTGAAGCTTTCTTT. Translation gives CASSLVRKRTEAFF.

J is TRBJ2-7 and V is TRBV27; D gene ambiguous. Deletions cut 3 bases from V and 6 bases from J, with 9 bases between. Germline assignment: CDR1 MNHEY and CDR2 SMNVEV (reference sequence). The CDR3 runs 12 residues. CDR3 in DNA: TGTGCCAGCAGTTTTGTGGGAAGCGAGCAGTACTTC. Translated, it gives CASSFVGSEQYF.

This clonotype was observed many times. The CDR3: CASSLGDSTDTQYF. CDR3 DNA: TGTGCCAGCAGCTTGGGAGACAGCACAGATACGCAGTATTTT. The chain employs TRBV7-6 and TRBJ2-3, with D perhaps TRBD2 (5 bases). The length of the CDR3 is 14 residues. Looked up from germline, CDR1 is SGHVS and CDR2 is FNYEAQ. Trimming left V 3 bases short and J 0 bases short, with 7 bases between.

This chain uses TRBV5-1 with TRBJ2-5, with D perhaps being TRBD1 or TRBD2 (5 bases each). Trimming shortened V by 5 bases and J by 6 bases, and 11 bases separated the two germline ends. Germline CDR1 and CDR2: SGHRS and YFSETQ. The CDR3 extends over 12 amino acids. The CDR3: CASRGEQQTQYF. The CDR3 DNA reads TGCGCCAGCAGAGGGGAGCAACAGACCCAGTACTTC.